The entry that follows covers one T cell receptor beta chain sequence. Its cognate antigen has yet to be identified. Base-call qualities are not available, and no considerably larger clone is one nucleotide away. The data are from a study of blood T cell repertoires in COVID-19 (dated by TCRdb to 2018 to 2021). About the full investigation: The collaborator samples originated in the United States, Italy and Spain and spanned the acute and convalescent phases of COVID-19. Samples were obtained from the ongoing ImmuneRACE study (first 160 participants) and from roughly 1,300 subjects provided by 6 global collaborators. Where HLA class I and class II types were available, the types were taken from metadata supplied by the sample provider, not from assay-based typing. Subjects who had been exposed to COVID-19, were actively infected with it, or had recovered from it provided the deeply sampled blood TCRbeta repertoires that made up the dataset. The repertoires were released in a freely available public database intended as a resource for research on the immune response to SARS-CoV-2. Sample metadata almost always included a de-identified subject ID, COVID-19 status, age in years and sex. The material from the prospective study consisted of cDNA or gDNA derived from T cells, B-cell-depleted T cells, or PBMCs.

The CDR3, cysteine through phenylalanine, is 13 amino acids long. Of all the DNA, just the CDR3 is kept, 39 bases in frame from base 1. Trimming at the junction amounts to 3 bases on V and 7 bases on J, and the germline ends lie 12 bases apart. CDR1 is given as SGHDN and CDR2 as FVKESK, both from the germline V gene. Each collaborating institution followed its own protocols to collect whole blood in K2EDTA tubes. Collaborator samples were shipped for TCRbeta analysis as frozen whole blood, isolated PBMCs, or DNA extracted from either sample type. Study-wide findings and limitations: Clinical and demographic metadata were provided uncurated, with the amount varying by source and participant.

TCRbeta CDR3 regions were amplified from genomic DNA using the immunoSEQ Assay, a bias-controlled multiplex PCR. Concerning the study's data processing: Within the assay, amplification of reference gene primers was used to estimate how many nucleated cells each sample contained. To quantify the absolute abundance of each unique TCRbeta CDR3 rearrangement, sequence reads were collapsed and filtered. For each sample, productive Simpson clonality was calculated as the square root of Simpson's diversity index over productive rearrangements. Held by TCRdb, this immuneACCESS table contains in-frame sequences only and omits some clones. Under half of the omission traces to an unresolved V gene where checked; the cause of the rest is unknown. That table is the source of V, J and clone size, and D and trimming were worked out from the DNA. This sample lists some 170,000 clones; about four fifths were detected once. The ten most abundant clones make up approximately 8.7% of the sample.

The sequence links TRBV14 to TRBJ2-5, and the D gene may be TRBD1, 5 bases matching. This receptor was taken from a woman aged 65 to 85 with acute or convalescent COVID-19. The sample taken for sequencing was peripheral blood. CDR3 protein: CASSQTVESTQYF. In nucleotide form, the sequence is TGTGCCAGCAGCCAGACAGTAGAATCGACCCAGTACTTC.